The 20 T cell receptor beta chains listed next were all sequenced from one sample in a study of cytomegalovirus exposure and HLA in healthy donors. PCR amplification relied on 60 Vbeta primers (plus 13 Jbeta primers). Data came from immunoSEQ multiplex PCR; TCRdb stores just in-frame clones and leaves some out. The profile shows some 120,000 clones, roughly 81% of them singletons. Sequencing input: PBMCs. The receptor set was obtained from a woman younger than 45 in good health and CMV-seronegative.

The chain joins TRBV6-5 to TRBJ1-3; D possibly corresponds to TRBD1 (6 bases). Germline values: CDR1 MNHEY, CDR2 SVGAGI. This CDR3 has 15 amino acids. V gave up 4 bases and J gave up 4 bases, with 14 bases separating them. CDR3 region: CASSLTGYLGNTIYF. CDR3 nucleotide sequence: TGTGCCAGCAGTTTGACAGGCTACCTGGGAAACACCATATATTTT.

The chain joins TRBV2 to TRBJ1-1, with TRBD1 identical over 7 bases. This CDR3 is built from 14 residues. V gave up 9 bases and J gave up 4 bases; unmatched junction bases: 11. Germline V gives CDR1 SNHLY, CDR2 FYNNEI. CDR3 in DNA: TGTGCCAGTCAGGGGGAGCAGGGGAGCACTGAAGCTTTCTTT. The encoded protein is CASQGEQGSTEAFF.

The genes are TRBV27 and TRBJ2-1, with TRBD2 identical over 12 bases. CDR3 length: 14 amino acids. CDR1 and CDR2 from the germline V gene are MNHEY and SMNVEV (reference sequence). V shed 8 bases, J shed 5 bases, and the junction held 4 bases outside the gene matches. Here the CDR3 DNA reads TGTGCCAGCTTCGGACTAGCGGGGCACAATGAGCAGTTCTTC. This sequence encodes CASFGLAGHNEQFF.

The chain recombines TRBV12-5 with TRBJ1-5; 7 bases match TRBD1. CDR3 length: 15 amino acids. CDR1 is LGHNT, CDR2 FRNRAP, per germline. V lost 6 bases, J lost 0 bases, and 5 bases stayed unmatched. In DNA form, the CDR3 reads TGTGCTAGTGGCCTAGGGACAGCTAGCAATCAGCCCCAGCATTTT. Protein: CASGLGTASNQPQHF.

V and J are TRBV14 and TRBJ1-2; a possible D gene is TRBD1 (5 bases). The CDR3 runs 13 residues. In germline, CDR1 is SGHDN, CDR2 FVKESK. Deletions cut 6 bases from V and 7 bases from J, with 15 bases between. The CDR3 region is CASSRGDYSGYTF. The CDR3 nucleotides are TGTGCCAGCAGTCGTGGGGACTATAGTGGCTACACCTTC.

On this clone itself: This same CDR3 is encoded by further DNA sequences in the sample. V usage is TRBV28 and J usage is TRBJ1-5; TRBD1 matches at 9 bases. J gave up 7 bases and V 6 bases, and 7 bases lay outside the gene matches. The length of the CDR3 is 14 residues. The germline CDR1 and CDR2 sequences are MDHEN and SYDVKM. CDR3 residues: CASSPGQGRQPQHF. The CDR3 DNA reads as TGTGCCAGCAGCCCGGGACAGGGAAGGCAGCCCCAGCATTTT.

Here the CDR3 reads CASSYTPGRATDTQYF. The DNA of the CDR3 is TGTGCCAGCAGCTATACCCCGGGCAGGGCCACAGATACGCAGTATTTT. V gene TRBV27 combines with J gene TRBJ2-3; D might be TRBD1 (5 bases). Trimming stripped 6 bases from V and 2 bases from J, with 18 bases between. The germline CDR1 and CDR2 sequences are MNHEY and SMNVEV (reference sequence). The CDR3 has 16 residues.

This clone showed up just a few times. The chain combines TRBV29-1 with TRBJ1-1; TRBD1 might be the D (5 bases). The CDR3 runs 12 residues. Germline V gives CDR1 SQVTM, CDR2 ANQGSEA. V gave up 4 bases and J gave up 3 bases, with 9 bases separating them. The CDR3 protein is CSVGQGYTEAFF. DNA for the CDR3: TGCAGCGTTGGGCAGGGCTACACTGAAGCTTTCTTT.

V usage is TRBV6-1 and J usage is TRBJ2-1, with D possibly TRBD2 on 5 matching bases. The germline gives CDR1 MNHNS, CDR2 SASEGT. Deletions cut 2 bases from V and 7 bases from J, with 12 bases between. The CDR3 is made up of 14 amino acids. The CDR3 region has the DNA TGTGCCAGCAGTGAACCCGGACGGACTAATGAGCAGTTCTTC. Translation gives CASSEPGRTNEQFF.

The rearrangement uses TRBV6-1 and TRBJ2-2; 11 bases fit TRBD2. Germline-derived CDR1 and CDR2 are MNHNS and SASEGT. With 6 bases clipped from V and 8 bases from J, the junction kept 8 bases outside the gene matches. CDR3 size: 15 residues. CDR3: CASRGTSGGVGELFF. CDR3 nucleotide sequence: TGTGCCAGCAGAGGAACTAGCGGGGGTGTTGGGGAGCTGTTTTTT.

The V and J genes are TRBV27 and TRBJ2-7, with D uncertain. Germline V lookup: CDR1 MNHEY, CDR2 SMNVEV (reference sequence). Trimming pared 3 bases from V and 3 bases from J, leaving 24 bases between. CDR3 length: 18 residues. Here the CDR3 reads CASSFSSSLPFLRYEQYF. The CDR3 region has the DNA TGTGCCAGCAGTTTCTCCTCATCCTTACCTTTCCTACGCTACGAGCAGTACTTC.

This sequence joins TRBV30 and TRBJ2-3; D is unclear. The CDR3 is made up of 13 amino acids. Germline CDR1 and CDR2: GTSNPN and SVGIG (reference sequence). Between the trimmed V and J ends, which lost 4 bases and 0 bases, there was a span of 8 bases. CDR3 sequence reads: CAWTGSSTDTQYF. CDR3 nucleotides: TGTGCCTGGACCGGGTCTAGCACAGATACGCAGTATTTT.

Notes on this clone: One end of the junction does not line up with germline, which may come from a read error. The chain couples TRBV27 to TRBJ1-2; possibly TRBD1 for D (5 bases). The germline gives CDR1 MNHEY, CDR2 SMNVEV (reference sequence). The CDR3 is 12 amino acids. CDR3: CASSLGGTPPHF. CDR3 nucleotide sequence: TGTGCCAGCAGTTTAGGGGGGACTCCGCCGCACTTC.

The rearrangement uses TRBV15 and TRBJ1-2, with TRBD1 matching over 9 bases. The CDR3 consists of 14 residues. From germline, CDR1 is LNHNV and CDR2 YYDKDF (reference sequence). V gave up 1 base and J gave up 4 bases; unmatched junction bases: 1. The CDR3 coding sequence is TGTGCCACCAGCAGAGGGACAGGGGCCTATGGCTACACCTTC. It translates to CATSRGTGAYGYTF.

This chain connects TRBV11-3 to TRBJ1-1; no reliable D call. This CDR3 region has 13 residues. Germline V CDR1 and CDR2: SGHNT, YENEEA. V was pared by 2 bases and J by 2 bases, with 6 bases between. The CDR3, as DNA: TGTGCCAGCAGCTTATACAGTAACACTGAAGCTTTCTTT. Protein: CASSLYSNTEAFF.

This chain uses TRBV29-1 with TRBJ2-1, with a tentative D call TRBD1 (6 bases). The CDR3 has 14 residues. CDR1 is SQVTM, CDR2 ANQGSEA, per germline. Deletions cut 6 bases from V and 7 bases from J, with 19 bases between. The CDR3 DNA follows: TGCAGCGTAGCGCAGGGGATGGTTGGGAATGAGCAGTTCTTC. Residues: CSVAQGMVGNEQFF.

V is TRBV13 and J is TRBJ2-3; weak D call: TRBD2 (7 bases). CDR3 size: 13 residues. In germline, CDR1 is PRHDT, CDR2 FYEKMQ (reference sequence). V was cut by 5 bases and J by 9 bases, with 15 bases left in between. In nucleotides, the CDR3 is TGTGCCAGCAGCCCCGAGGGGGGGCGAACGCAGTATTTT. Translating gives CASSPEGGRTQYF.

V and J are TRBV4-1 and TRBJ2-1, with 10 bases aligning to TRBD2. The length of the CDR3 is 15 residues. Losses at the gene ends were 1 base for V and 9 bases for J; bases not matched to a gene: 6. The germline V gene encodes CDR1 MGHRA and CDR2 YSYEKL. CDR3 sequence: CASSQGLAGAGEQFF. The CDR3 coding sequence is TGCGCCAGCAGCCAAGGGCTAGCGGGAGCAGGTGAGCAGTTCTTC.

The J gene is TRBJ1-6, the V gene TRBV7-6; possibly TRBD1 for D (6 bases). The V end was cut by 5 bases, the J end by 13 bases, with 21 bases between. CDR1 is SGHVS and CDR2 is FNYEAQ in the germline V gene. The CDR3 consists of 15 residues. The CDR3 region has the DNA TGTGCCAGCAGCAGTAGCGGGGGGGGGACACGGCCCCTCCACTTT. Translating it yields CASSSSGGGTRPLHF.

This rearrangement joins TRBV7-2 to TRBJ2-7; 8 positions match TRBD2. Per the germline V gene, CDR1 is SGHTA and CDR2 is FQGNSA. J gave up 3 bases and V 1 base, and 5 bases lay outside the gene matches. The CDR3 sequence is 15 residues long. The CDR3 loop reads CASSLVSSGFYEQYF. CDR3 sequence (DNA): TGTGCCAGCAGCTTAGTCTCTAGCGGGTTCTACGAGCAGTACTTC.